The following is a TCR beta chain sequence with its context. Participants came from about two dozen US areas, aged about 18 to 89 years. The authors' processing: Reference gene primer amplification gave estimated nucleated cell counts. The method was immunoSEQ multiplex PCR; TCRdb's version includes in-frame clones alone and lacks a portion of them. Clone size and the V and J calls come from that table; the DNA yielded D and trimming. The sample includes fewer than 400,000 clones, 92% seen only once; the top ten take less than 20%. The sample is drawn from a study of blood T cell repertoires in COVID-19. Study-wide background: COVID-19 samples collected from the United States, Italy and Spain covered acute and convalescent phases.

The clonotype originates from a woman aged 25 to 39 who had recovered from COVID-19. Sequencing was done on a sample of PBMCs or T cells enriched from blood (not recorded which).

The CDR3 region has the DNA TGTGCCAGCAGCTTGGAGCCTACGAACTATGGCTACACCTTC. Its protein product is CASSLEPTNYGYTF. This chain joins TRBV5-6 and TRBJ1-2; the D is unclear. The CDR3 is 14 amino acids. V was cut by 0 bases and J by 2 bases, with 8 bases left in between. In germline, CDR1 is SGHDT, CDR2 YYEEEE. The full variable domain, in which reference TRBV5-6 and TRBJ1-2 provide the parts outside the CDR3, is DAGVTQSPTHLIKTRGQQVTLRCSPKSGHDTVSWYQQALGQGPQFIFQYYEEEERQRGNFPDRFSGHQFPNYSSELNVNALLLGDSALYLCASSLEPTNYGYTFGSGTRLTVV.